This record looks at one T cell receptor (beta chain) sequence and its context. Its antigen remains unknown. From germline, CDR1 is MNHEY and CDR2 SVGEGT. The CDR3 length is 15 residues. V was pared by 2 bases and J by 6 bases, with 16 bases between. The data derive from a study of T-cell memory formation after mild COVID-19. Employing constant-segment primers, 5'RACE generated TCR alpha and TCR beta cDNA libraries bearing sample barcodes and UMIs. TCRdb ran MiXCR on the 5' RACE reads and lists one entry per CDR3 protein. The table records about 360,000 distinct CDR3 sequences, approximately 15% of them present only once. The study, taken as a whole, reports: Pre-infection memory harbored some responding clones, suggesting cross-reactive memory joined. The SARS-CoV-2 specificity of second-wave clones reaching peak at day 37 remained unverified.

The receptor was isolated from a young man who had mild COVID-19 (a few samples of this study predate the infection). Cell type and time point are not known. The sequenced material came from PBMCs or a T cell subset sorted from them (not recorded which). The chain recombines TRBV6-2 or TRBV6-3 with TRBJ1-1; possible D gene TRBD1, 5 bases. Here the CDR3 reads CASSYPRDSIPEAFF. The CDR3 DNA reads as TGTGCCAGCAGTTACCCCCGGGACTCTATCCCTGAAGCTTTCTTT.